The rows below give T cell receptor beta chains drawn from one sample of a study of blood T cell repertoires in COVID-19. Repertoires were generated with immunoSEQ multiplex PCR, while TCRdb's copy carries only in-frame clones and drops some. Of some 80,000 clones in the sample, roughly 85% were seen once. Input material: peripheral blood. The receptors derive from a man aged 60 to 75 with COVID-19, enrolled during active disease. Both conserved end residues are part of each CDR3. D genes are given only for firm matches. Size is omitted from some rows. Given values are once, few, many or a class for expanded clones.

>TRBJ2-1|TRBV7-9|-|once
CASSGVGLNEQFF
TGTGCCAGCTCCGGGGTGGGTCTCAATGAGCAGTTCTTC
>TRBJ2-5|TRBV7-6|TRBD1|-
CASSRGGGQGAQETQYF
TGTGCCAGCAGCAGGGGAGGGGGACAGGGGGCTCAAGAGACCCAGTACTTC
>TRBJ2-3|TRBV18|TRBD2|-
CASSPPASGRARDTQYF
TGTGCCAGCTCACCACCGGCTAGCGGGAGGGCCAGAGATACGCAGTATTTT
>TRBJ1-5|TRBV7-9|-|-
CASSLEPGGIGGQPQHF
TGTGCCAGCAGCTTAGAACCGGGAGGAATAGGAGGACAGCCCCAGCATTTT
>TRBJ2-6|TRBV5-1|-|-
CASSLGPGSGANVLTF
TGCGCCAGCAGCTTGGGCCCAGGGTCTGGGGCCAACGTCCTGACTTTC
>TRBJ1-4|TRBV11-1|-|-
CASSLMDYEKLFF
TGTGCCAGCAGCCTGATGGACTATGAAAAACTGTTTTTT
>TRBJ1-1|TRBV6-2/TRBV6-3|-|-
CASSYSISRAGVGEAFF
TGTGCCAGCAGTTACTCGATATCTCGGGCAGGGGTAGGTGAAGCTTTCTTT
>TRBJ2-3|TRBV5-1|TRBD1|-
CASSPFGDRVSDTQYF
TGCGCCAGCAGCCCATTCGGGGACAGGGTGTCAGATACGCAGTATTTT
>TRBJ2-1|TRBV2|TRBD2|-
CASSLGLAGLNEQFF
TGTGCCAGCAGTCTTGGACTAGCGGGACTCAATGAGCAGTTCTTC
>TRBJ2-2|TRBV7-2|-|few
CASSLDTLANTGELFF
TGTGCCAGCAGCTTAGATACCCTAGCGAACACCGGGGAGCTGTTTTTT